These 22 T cell receptor beta chains came from one sample sequenced in a study of T cell responses to AZD1222 COVID-19 vaccine. Here immunoSEQ multiplex PCR was the method, and the copy in TCRdb shows in-frame clones only, minus some. The sample shows more than 150,000 clones, 90% to 95% of them seen only once. Sequences were derived from peripheral blood, sampled 28 days after the second AZD1222 dose. Receptors were obtained from an adult who received the AZD1222 COVID-19 vaccine.

V gene TRBV11-1 combines with J gene TRBJ1-6, with a tentative D call TRBD1 (5 bases). This CDR3 region has 16 residues. V gave up 5 bases and J gave up 7 bases, with 18 bases separating them. Germline V gene data show CDR1 as SGHAT and CDR2 as FQDESV (reference sequence). Written as DNA, the CDR3 is TGTGCCAGCAGCCATAAACCGGGACCGAAGAATTCACCCCTCCACTTT. It codes for CASSHKPGPKNSPLHF.

The rearrangement links TRBV5-5 to TRBJ2-5; no definite D call. V shed 4 bases and J shed 1 base, with 20 bases lying between them. The germline V gene encodes CDR1 SGHKS and CDR2 YYEKEE (reference sequence). CDR3 length: 17 residues. This CDR3 is CASSTVAGPDSQETQYF. For the CDR3, the DNA is TGTGCCAGCAGCACAGTCGCAGGCCCAGATAGCCAAGAGACCCAGTACTTC.

V is TRBV14 and J is TRBJ2-5; D gene uncertain. With 0 bases removed from V and 5 bases from J, the gap between germline ends came to 13 bases. Per the germline V gene, CDR1 is SGHDN and CDR2 is FVKESK. The CDR3 has 15 residues. This chain's CDR3 is CASSQELSPRETQYF. The CDR3 region has the DNA TGTGCCAGCAGCCAAGAGCTAAGCCCAAGGGAGACCCAGTACTTC. Complete variable domain (other parts from reference TRBV14 and TRBJ2-5): EAGVTQFPSHSVIEKGQTVTLRCDPISGHDNLYWYRRVMGKEIKFLLHFVKESKQDESGMPNNRFLAERTGGTYSTLKVQPAELEDSGVYFCASSQELSPRETQYFGPGTRLLVL.

The chain links TRBV4-2 to TRBJ2-2, with TRBD1 matching over 9 bases. This CDR3 is built from 16 residues. The germline CDR1 and CDR2 sequences are LGHNA and YNFKEQ. With V trimmed by 1 base and J by 7 bases, 7 bases remained unmatched. DNA for the CDR3: TGTGCCAGCAGCCAAGTGTGGGACAGGGCGGACGGGGAGCTGTTTTTT. Translation: CASSQVWDRADGELFF.

V usage is TRBV5-5 and J usage is TRBJ1-6; D gene ambiguous. V was clipped by 4 bases and J by 0 bases, with 11 bases between them. CDR1 is SGHKS, CDR2 YYEKEE, per germline (reference sequence). The CDR3 totals 16 residues. This chain's CDR3 is CASSQSSSSYNSPLHF. In nucleotides, the CDR3 is TGTGCCAGCAGCCAATCTTCTAGCTCCTATAATTCACCCCTCCACTTT.

The gene calls are TRBV6-5 and TRBJ2-1; D not certain. This CDR3 is built from 12 residues. Germline lookup yields CDR1 MNHEY and CDR2 SVGAGI. Trimming left V 2 bases short and J 7 bases short, with 6 bases between. The CDR3 protein is CASSYSRNEQFF. For the CDR3, the DNA is TGTGCCAGCAGTTACAGCCGTAATGAGCAGTTCTTC.

CDR3 in amino acids: CASSFVSGSYNEQFF. The CDR3 DNA reads as TGTGCCAGCAGCTTCGTTAGCGGTTCCTACAATGAGCAGTTCTTC. This rearrangement joins TRBV7-9 to TRBJ2-1; the D gene is possibly TRBD2 (6 bases). Germline values: CDR1 SEHNR, CDR2 FQNEAQ (reference sequence). The V and J ends lost 3 bases and 1 base respectively, with 10 bases between them. The length of the CDR3 is 15 residues.

V gene TRBV12-5 combines with J gene TRBJ1-5, with D maybe TRBD1 (6 bases). The CDR3 is made up of 16 amino acids. The V end was cut by 1 base, the J end by 0 bases, with 10 bases between. CDR1 LGHNT and CDR2 FRNRAP come from the germline V gene. The CDR3 DNA is TGTGCTAGTGGTTTGGCTACAGGGTTTAGCAATCAGCCCCAGCATTTT. Protein product: CASGLATGFSNQPQHF.

CDR3 in DNA: TGTGCCATCAGTGACCCGGGACAGGGTTATGATGGCTACACCTTC. This gives the protein CAISDPGQGYDGYTF. The V call is TRBV10-3, the J call TRBJ1-2; 9 bases fit TRBD1. The CDR3 sequence is 15 residues long. After removal of 3 bases from V and 6 bases from J, the junction contained 8 bases not matched to a gene. The germline V gene encodes CDR1 ENHRY and CDR2 SYGVKD.

The V and J genes are TRBV28 and TRBJ1-2, with a weak D call TRBD1 (6 bases). This CDR3 contains 13 residues. V was cut by 1 base and J by 4 bases, with 7 bases left in between. CDR1 is MDHEN and CDR2 is SYDVKM in the germline V gene. CDR3: CASSLFRGYGYTF. The CDR3 nucleotides are TGTGCCAGCAGTTTATTCAGGGGCTATGGCTACACCTTC.

The gene calls are TRBV7-6 and TRBJ2-1, with 8 bases lining up with TRBD2. The V and J ends lost 6 bases and 4 bases, in that order; junction bases with no gene match: 11. The CDR3 extends over 16 amino acids. Germline V lookup: CDR1 SGHVS, CDR2 FNYEAQ. CDR3 bases: TGTGCCAGCAGGCCACTAGGCGGGGGGATGTACAATGAGCAGTTCTTC. This codes for CASRPLGGGMYNEQFF.

The V call is TRBV7-6, the J call TRBJ1-5; 7 nucleotides agree with TRBD1. This CDR3 region has 16 residues. The V and J ends lost 3 bases and 6 bases, in that order; junction bases with no gene match: 11. Looked up from germline, CDR1 is SGHVS and CDR2 is FNYEAQ. The CDR3 DNA is TGTGCCAGCAGCTTCCTGCATGGGGACAGTAGTCAGCCCCAGCATTTT. This sequence encodes CASSFLHGDSSQPQHF.

CDR3 residues: CASSPFVGQNEQYF. CDR3 bases: TGCGCCAGCAGCCCCTTCGTGGGGCAAAACGAGCAGTACTTC. The V and J genes are TRBV4-1 and TRBJ2-7; a weak D match, TRBD1 (5 bases). The germline V gene encodes CDR1 MGHRA and CDR2 YSYEKL. This CDR3 contains 14 residues. V gave up 4 bases and J gave up 5 bases, with 15 bases separating them.

The genes are TRBV19 and TRBJ2-7; perhaps TRBD1 as D (6 bases). Trimming shortened V by 3 bases and J by 3 bases, and 12 bases separated the two germline ends. Germline V gives CDR1 LNHDA, CDR2 SQIVND (reference sequence). The CDR3 is 14 residues long. The CDR3, as DNA: TGTGCCAGTAGTATCTCAGGGGCCTTCTACGAGCAGTACTTC. Amino acid sequence: CASSISGAFYEQYF. Based on the CDR3 plus reference TRBV19 and TRBJ2-7, the full variable domain is DGGITQSPKYLFRKEGQNVTLSCEQNLNHDAMYWYRQDPGQGLRLIYYSQIVNDFQKGDIAEGYSVSREKKESFPLTVTSAQKNPTAFYLCASSISGAFYEQYFGPGTRLTVT.

The V and J genes are TRBV9 and TRBJ1-2, with D hard to call. CDR1 is SGDLS and CDR2 is YYNGEE in the germline V gene. The CDR3 runs to 14 residues. V was clipped by 4 bases and J by 2 bases, with 12 bases between them. The CDR3 region is CASSPEQRNYGYTF. The CDR3 bases are TGTGCCAGCAGCCCCGAACAAAGAAACTATGGCTACACCTTC.

V and J are TRBV5-6 and TRBJ1-6, with D maybe TRBD1 (5 bases). CDR3 length: 14 amino acids. CDR1 is SGHDT, CDR2 YYEEEE, per germline. The V end lost 1 base, the J end lost 9 bases, and 11 bases lay between the germline ends. The CDR3: CASSLSQGGSPLHF. In nucleotides, the CDR3 is TGTGCCAGCAGCTTGTCCCAGGGAGGTTCACCCCTCCACTTT.

The rearrangement uses TRBV6-5 and TRBJ1-2; a weak D match, TRBD1 (5 bases). Trimming left V 6 bases short and J 9 bases short, with 14 bases between. Per germline, CDR1 MNHEY and CDR2 SVGAGI. The CDR3 is 12 amino acids. CDR3 amino acids: CASSIDRTRYTF. The DNA for the CDR3 is TGTGCCAGCAGCATAGACAGAACGCGCTACACCTTC.

This chain connects TRBV28 to TRBJ1-5; TRBD1 is a possible D gene (5 bases). V dropped 5 bases and J dropped 7 bases, with 21 bases sitting between them. CDR3 length equals 16 residues. Germline lookup yields CDR1 MDHEN and CDR2 SYDVKM. CDR3 region: CASSLSGTGGRQPQHF. CDR3 bases: TGTGCCAGCAGTCTATCCGGGACTGGGGGGAGGCAGCCCCAGCATTTT.

V and J are TRBV12-3 or TRBV12-4 and TRBJ2-1, with D possibly matching TRBD1 (6 bases). The CDR3 sequence is 13 residues long. V lost 7 bases, J lost 10 bases, and 17 bases lay in between. The DNA of the CDR3 is TGTGCCAGCATCCTTGGGGGCGTTCGGGAGCAGTTCTTC. Translation gives CASILGGVREQFF.

This clone was picked up one time. The V and J genes are TRBV2 and TRBJ2-1, with D unresolved. The CDR3 has 13 amino acids. Trimming pared 10 bases from V and 0 bases from J, leaving 10 bases between. Germline CDR1 SNHLY, CDR2 FYNNEI. CDR3 sequence: CATQMSSYNEQFF. The CDR3, as DNA: TGTGCCACCCAGATGAGCTCCTACAATGAGCAGTTCTTC. The full variable domain, in which reference TRBV2 and TRBJ2-1 provide the parts outside the CDR3, is EPEVTQTPSHQVTQMGQEVILRCVPISNHLYFYWYRQILGQKVEFLVSFYNNEISEKSEIFDDQFSVERPDGSNFTLKIRSTKLEDSAMYFCATQMSSYNEQFFGPGTRLTVL.

This chain links TRBV11-2 with TRBJ1-4; perhaps TRBD1 as D (5 bases). In germline, CDR1 is SGHAT, CDR2 FQNNGV. V was clipped by 6 bases and J by 4 bases, with 9 bases between them. The length of the CDR3 is 13 residues. The CDR3 region is CASRPGVNEKLFF. The CDR3 DNA reads TGTGCCAGCAGACCGGGGGTTAATGAAAAACTGTTTTTT.

This sequence joins TRBV15 and TRBJ1-2; no clear D. The CDR3 runs 14 residues. Germline assignment: CDR1 LNHNV and CDR2 YYDKDF (reference sequence). Trimming left V 2 bases short and J 5 bases short, with 12 bases between. CDR3 protein: CATSRPAAGYGYTF. The CDR3 DNA is TGTGCCACCAGCAGACCGGCCGCAGGTTATGGCTACACCTTC.